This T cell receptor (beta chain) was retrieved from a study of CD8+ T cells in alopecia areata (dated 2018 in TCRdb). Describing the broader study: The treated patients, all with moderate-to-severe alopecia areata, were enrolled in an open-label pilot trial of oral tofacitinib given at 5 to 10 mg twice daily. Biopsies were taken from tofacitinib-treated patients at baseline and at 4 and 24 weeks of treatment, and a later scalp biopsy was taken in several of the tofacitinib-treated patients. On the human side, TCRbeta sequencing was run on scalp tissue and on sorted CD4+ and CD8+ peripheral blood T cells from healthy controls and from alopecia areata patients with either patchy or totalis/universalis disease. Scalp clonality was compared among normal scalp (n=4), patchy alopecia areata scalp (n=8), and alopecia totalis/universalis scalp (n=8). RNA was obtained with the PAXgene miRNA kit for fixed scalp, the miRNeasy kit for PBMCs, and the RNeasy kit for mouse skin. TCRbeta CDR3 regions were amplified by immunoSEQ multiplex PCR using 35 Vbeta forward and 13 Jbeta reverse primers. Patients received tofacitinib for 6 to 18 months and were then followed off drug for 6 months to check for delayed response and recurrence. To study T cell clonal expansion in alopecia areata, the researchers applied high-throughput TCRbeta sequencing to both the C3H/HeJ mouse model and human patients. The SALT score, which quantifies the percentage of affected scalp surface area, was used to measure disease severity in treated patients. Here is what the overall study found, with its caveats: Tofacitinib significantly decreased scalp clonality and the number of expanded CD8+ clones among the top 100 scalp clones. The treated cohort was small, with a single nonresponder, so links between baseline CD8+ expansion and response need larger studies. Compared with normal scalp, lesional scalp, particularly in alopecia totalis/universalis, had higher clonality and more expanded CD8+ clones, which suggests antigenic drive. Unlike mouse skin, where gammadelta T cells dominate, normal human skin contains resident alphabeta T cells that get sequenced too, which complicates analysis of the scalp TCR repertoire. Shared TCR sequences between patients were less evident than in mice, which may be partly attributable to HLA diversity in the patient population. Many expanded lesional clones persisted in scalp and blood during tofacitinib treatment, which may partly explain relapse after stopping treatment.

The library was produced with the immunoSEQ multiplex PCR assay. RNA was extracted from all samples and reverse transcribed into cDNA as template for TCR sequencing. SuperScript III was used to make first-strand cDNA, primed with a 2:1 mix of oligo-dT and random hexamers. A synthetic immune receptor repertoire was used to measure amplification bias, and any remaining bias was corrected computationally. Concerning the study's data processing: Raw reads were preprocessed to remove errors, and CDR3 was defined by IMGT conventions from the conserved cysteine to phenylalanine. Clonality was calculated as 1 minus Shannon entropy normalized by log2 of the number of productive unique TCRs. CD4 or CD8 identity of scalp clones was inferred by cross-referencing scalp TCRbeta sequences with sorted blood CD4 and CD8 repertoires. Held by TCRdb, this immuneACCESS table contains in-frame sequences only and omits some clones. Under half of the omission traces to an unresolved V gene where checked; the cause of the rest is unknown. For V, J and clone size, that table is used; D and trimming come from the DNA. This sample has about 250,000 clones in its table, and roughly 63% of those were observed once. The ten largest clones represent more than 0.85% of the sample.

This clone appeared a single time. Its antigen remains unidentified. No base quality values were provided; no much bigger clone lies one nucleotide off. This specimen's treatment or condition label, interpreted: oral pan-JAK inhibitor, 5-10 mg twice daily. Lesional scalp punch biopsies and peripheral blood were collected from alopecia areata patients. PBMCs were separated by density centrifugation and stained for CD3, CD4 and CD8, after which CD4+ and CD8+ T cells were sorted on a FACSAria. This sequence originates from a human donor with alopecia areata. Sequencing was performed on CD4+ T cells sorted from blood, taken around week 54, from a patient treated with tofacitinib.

The sequence in DNA is TGCGCCAGCAGCTTGTCTTTCAGGGGATCCTACAATGAGCAGTTCTTC. Protein translation: CASSLSFRGSYNEQFF. This sequence uses TRBV5-1 and TRBJ2-1, and TRBD1 may be the D gene, going by 6 matching bases. Deletion took 1 base off V and 1 base off J, with a span of 12 bases between the germline ends. Including cysteine and phenylalanine, the CDR3 has 16 amino acids. Only CDR3 DNA remains: 48 bases, in frame from the first base. The germline V gene supplies CDR1 SGHRS and CDR2 YFSETQ. Full variable domain (CDR3 extended with the reference TRBV5-1 and TRBJ2-1 proteins): KAGVTQTPRYLIKTRGQQVTLSCSPISGHRSVSWYQQTPGQGLQFLFEYFSETQRNKGNFPGRFSGRQFSNSRSEMNVSTLELGDSALYLCASSLSFRGSYNEQFFGPGTRLTVL.